These 18 T cell receptor beta chains share one sample of origin, sequenced in a study of blood T cells in healthy people across ages. Primed by a sample-barcoded 5' primer and a J-beta primer mix, a second PCR proceeded for about 7 to 12 cycles. From the 5' RACE reads, TCRdb called clonotypes with MiXCR, one entry per CDR3 protein. The top ten clones hold about 3.6% of a sample with hundreds of thousands of distinct CDR3 sequences, approximately 21% of them seen once. The sample was blood. These receptors were obtained from a man aged 70 or older in good health.

This clonotype has only a few counts. The chain couples TRBV3-1 to TRBJ2-5; TRBD2 aligns across 9 bases. Unmatched junction bases numbered 5, after V lost 2 bases and J lost 1 base. Germline CDR1 LGHDT, CDR2 YNNKEL (reference sequence). The CDR3 extends over 16 amino acids. CDR3 in amino acids: CASSQNSGSLQETQYF. The CDR3 coding sequence is TGTGCCAGCAGCCAAAATAGCGGGAGTCTCCAAGAGACCCAGTACTTC.

This clonotype was counted a few times. J is TRBJ2-1 and V is TRBV6-5; 8 bases match TRBD2. This CDR3 spans 14 amino acids. J lost 4 bases, V lost 6 bases, and 5 bases had no gene match. Germline CDR1 reads MNHEY; CDR2 reads SVGAGI. The CDR3 DNA follows: TGTGCCAGCAGACCGGGACTAGAGTACAATGAGCAGTTCTTC. Translation: CASRPGLEYNEQFF.

This chain links TRBV25-1 with TRBJ1-4, with D possibly being TRBD1 (6 bases). Germline lookup yields CDR1 MGHDK and CDR2 SYGVNS. The CDR3 is 15 residues long. The ends were cut back, 6 bases at V and 1 base at J, with 12 bases in the middle. CDR3 sequence (DNA): TGTGCCAGCAGCCACACACAGGGAACTAATGAAAAACTGTTTTTT. Residues: CASSHTQGTNEKLFF.

The chain is built from TRBV20-1 and TRBJ1-5; perhaps TRBD1 as D (6 bases). This CDR3 contains 14 residues. Trimming cost V 3 bases and J 5 bases, with 14 bases left between them. CDR1 and CDR2 from the germline V gene are DFQATT and SNEGSKA (reference sequence). The CDR3 sequence is CSASDRQGDQPQHF. In nucleotides, the CDR3 is TGCAGTGCTAGTGACAGGCAAGGGGATCAGCCCCAGCATTTT.

This clonotype has just a few counts. One end of the junction is discordant with germline, which a read error may explain. V gene TRBV18 combines with J gene TRBJ2-1, with D possibly being TRBD1 (6 bases). Near its end, the DNA agrees better with TRBJ2-5, so the J call may be wrong. CDR3 length equals 13 residues. The germline gives CDR1 KGHSH, CDR2 LQKENI. CDR3 DNA: TGCGCCAGCTCACCACCAGGGGAAGAAACCCAGTACTTC. Translated, it gives CASSPPGEETQYF.

The chain recombines TRBV3-1 with TRBJ2-1, with TRBD2 matching 11 bases. V shed 3 bases and J 8 bases; nucleotides not matched to a gene: 9. The CDR3 contains 16 residues. Germline loops: CDR1 LGHDT, CDR2 YNNKEL (reference sequence). CDR3 in amino acids: CASSHTTSGIIDEQFF. CDR3 in DNA: TGTGCCAGCAGCCACACGACTAGCGGGATAATCGATGAGCAGTTCTTC.

Many counts were recorded for this clonotype. The chain combines TRBV4-1 with TRBJ2-3; no clear D gene. Trimming took off 0 bases at V and 2 bases at J, with 9 bases between the two ends. The germline V gene encodes CDR1 MGHRA and CDR2 YSYEKL. This CDR3 is 15 amino acids long. This chain's CDR3 is CASSQDGYSTDTQYF. The CDR3 nucleotides read TGCGCCAGCAGCCAAGATGGCTACTCCACAGATACGCAGTATTTT.

This rearrangement joins TRBV29-1 to TRBJ2-7; perhaps TRBD1 as D (6 bases). CDR1 is SQVTM, CDR2 ANQGSEA, per germline. Trimming stripped 2 bases from V and 1 base from J, with 12 bases between. The CDR3 has 14 amino acids. CDR3 DNA: TGCAGCGTTGAACGGTCCAGGGGATCCTACGAGCAGTACTTC. It translates to CSVERSRGSYEQYF.

This clonotype has only a few counts. The chain carries TRBV6-5 and TRBJ2-4; D gene unclear. The CDR3 extends over 14 amino acids. Germline V gene sequence: CDR1 MNHEY, CDR2 SVGAGI. The germline V and J ends were trimmed by 0 bases and 7 bases, with 10 bases remaining between them. The DNA of the CDR3 is TGTGCCAGCAGTTACTCGGCAGAAGCGAACATTCAGTACTTC. It encodes CASSYSAEANIQYF.

The genes are TRBV5-1 and TRBJ1-2; D unresolved. V shed 4 bases and J shed 4 bases, with 11 bases lying between them. This CDR3 contains 13 residues. Per the germline V gene, CDR1 is SGHRS and CDR2 is YFSETQ. CDR3 amino acids: CASSTESTYGYTF. CDR3 nucleotides: TGCGCCAGCAGCACAGAGTCTACCTATGGCTACACCTTC.

The rearrangement links TRBV3-1 to TRBJ2-7; 7 bases line up with TRBD1. The CDR3 is 18 residues long. Unmatched junction bases numbered 15, after V lost 0 bases and J lost 4 bases. Germline V CDR1 and CDR2: LGHDT, YNNKEL (reference sequence). CDR3 region: CASSQDAYVDRSSYEQYF. CDR3 bases: TGTGCCAGCAGCCAAGACGCCTATGTGGACAGGAGTTCATACGAGCAGTACTTC.

This clonotype showed up just a few times. The chain is built from TRBV7-3 and TRBJ2-2; possibly TRBD2 for D (5 bases). The length of the CDR3 is 15 residues. Germline CDR1 is SGHTA and CDR2 is FQGTGA. Trimming pared 5 bases from V and 6 bases from J, leaving 16 bases between. DNA of the CDR3: TGTGCCAGCAGCCCGGGATTTAGCGAGCCCGGGGAGCTGTTTTTT. Its translation: CASSPGFSEPGELFF.

This clonotype was recorded at least ten times. This chain joins TRBV6-6 and TRBJ2-5; D not resolved. The closer fit of TRBJ2-7 to the DNA end suggests the J call may be wrong. CDR1 is MNHNY, CDR2 SVGAGI, per germline (reference sequence). This CDR3 contains 11 residues. The CDR3 DNA sequence: TGTGCCAGCACCAGGAACTACGAGCAGTACTTC. Protein product: CASTRNYEQYF.

This clonotype was counted ten times or more. The J gene is TRBJ2-5, the V gene TRBV7-2; 15 nucleotides match TRBD2. Germline CDR1 SGHTA, CDR2 FQGNSA. Trimming took 4 bases from V and 5 from J; bases not matched to a gene: 5. The CDR3 is made up of 16 amino acids. CDR3 sequence: CASSSTGTSGRETQYF. Written as DNA, the CDR3 is TGTGCCAGCAGCTCAACCGGGACTAGCGGGAGGGAGACCCAGTACTTC. The full variable domain, with the rest looked up from reference TRBV7-2 and TRBJ2-5, is GAGVSQSPSNKVTEKGKDVELRCDPISGHTALYWYRQSLGQGLEFLIYFQGNSAPDKSGLPSDRFSAERTGGSVSTLTIQRTQQEDSAVYLCASSSTGTSGRETQYFGPGTRLLVL.

This clonotype was found a few times. The V gene is TRBV15, the J gene TRBJ2-7, with TRBD1 matching 7 bases. The ends lost 3 bases at V and 2 bases at J; junction bases unmatched: 7. The length of the CDR3 is 15 residues. CDR1 and CDR2 from the germline V gene are LNHNV and YYDKDF (reference sequence). The CDR3, as DNA: TGTGCCACCAGCAGGTACCTCACAGGGGCCTACGAGCAGTACTTC. Its protein product is CATSRYLTGAYEQYF. Full variable domain (missing parts from reference TRBV15 and TRBJ2-7): DAMVIQNPRYQVTQFGKPVTLSCSQTLNHNVMYWYQQKSSQAPKLLFHYYDKDFNNEADTPDNFQSRRPNTSFCFLDIRSPGLGDTAMYLCATSRYLTGAYEQYFGPGTRLTVT.

The chain uses TRBV2 and TRBJ1-4; D is ambiguous. The CDR3 loop spans 14 amino acids. Trimming removed 1 base from V and 8 bases from J, with 11 bases in between. Germline assignment: CDR1 SNHLY and CDR2 FYNNEI. CDR3 coding DNA: TGTGCCAGCAGTGAAGACATGAGTGGGGAAAAACTGTTTTTT. Its protein is CASSEDMSGEKLFF.

The J gene is TRBJ2-5, the V gene TRBV18; D may match TRBD1 or TRBD2 (5 bases each). CDR1 and CDR2 (germline): KGHSH, LQKENI. Between the trimmed V and J ends, which lost 5 bases and 2 bases, there was a span of 12 bases. This CDR3 has 14 amino acids. The CDR3 DNA reads TGTGCCAGCTCAGAGGGGCACCAACAAGAGACCCAGTACTTC. The encoded protein is CASSEGHQQETQYF.

V is TRBV3-1 and J is TRBJ2-1; TRBD2 might be the D (5 bases). Germline values: CDR1 LGHDT, CDR2 YNNKEL (reference sequence). Trimming left V 1 base short and J 5 bases short, with 12 bases between. The CDR3 length is 15 residues. The CDR3: CASSQASSGDNEQFF. CDR3 DNA: TGTGCCAGCAGCCAAGCTTCCAGCGGCGACAATGAGCAGTTCTTC.